The T cell receptor beta chain described here comes from a study of beta chain features in type 1 diabetes. This CDR3 is built from 17 residues. The V end lost 1 base, the J end lost 6 bases, and 17 bases lay between the germline ends. The V gene's germline CDR1 is SGHRS and CDR2 YFSETQ. The study reverse transcribed the entire isolated RNA, so it sequenced expressed TCRB transcripts. TCRdb's copy holds only in-frame clones and misses some; the assay was immunoSEQ multiplex PCR. The sample lists some 300,000 clones; 8% were seen once. Sampling consisted of one heparinised blood draw per donor, averaging around 100 mL. This clone was seen only a few times. Its antigen remains unknown. Study findings and constraints: Patients and controls would share equally any PCR tilt toward shorter templates. The naive, central memory and Treg TCRB repertoires of patients appeared to be more similar to one another than those of healthy donors.

Sequencing used central memory CD4+ T cells from blood. The V call is TRBV5-1, the J call TRBJ1-6; D unresolved. This receptor was obtained from a woman aged 18-30 years in good health. The CDR3 reads CASSLSSTHLSNSPLHF. For the CDR3, the DNA is TGCGCCAGCAGCTTGTCTTCAACTCATCTAAGTAATTCACCCCTCCACTTT. The whole variable domain, remainder taken from reference TRBV5-1 and TRBJ1-6, is KAGVTQTPRYLIKTRGQQVTLSCSPISGHRSVSWYQQTPGQGLQFLFEYFSETQRNKGNFPGRFSGRQFSNSRSEMNVSTLELGDSALYLCASSLSSTHLSNSPLHFGNGTRLTVT.